These 28 T cell receptor beta chains were sequenced from one sample in a study of blood T cell repertoires in COVID-19. Assay: immunoSEQ multiplex PCR; the TCRdb copy retains only in-frame clones and omits some. The sample has approximately 160,000 clones, roughly 84% seen once; the top ten hold roughly 2.9%. Source material: peripheral blood. These receptors were taken from an older woman with acute or convalescent COVID-19.

V and J are TRBV7-2 and TRBJ2-6; 7 bases map to TRBD1. Trimming took 8 bases from V and 5 from J; bases not matched to a gene: 6. CDR3 length: 14 amino acids. In germline, CDR1 is SGHTA, CDR2 FQGNSA. The CDR3 protein is CASGLDRWANVLTF. CDR3 nucleotide sequence: TGTGCCAGCGGACTGGACAGGTGGGCCAACGTCCTGACTTTC.

The chain employs TRBV16 and TRBJ1-5, with a tentative D call TRBD1 (6 bases). Germline-derived CDR1 and CDR2 are KGHSY and FQNENV. V lost 4 bases, J lost 5 bases, and 15 bases lay in between. This CDR3 spans 15 amino acids. CDR3: CASSPFGGGDQPQHF. The CDR3 DNA reads as TGTGCCAGCAGCCCCTTTGGAGGGGGGGATCAGCCCCAGCATTTT.

A single count supports this clone. This sequence joins TRBV7-2 and TRBJ2-1, with no clear D. The CDR3 length is 14 residues. The V gene's germline CDR1 is SGHTA and CDR2 FQGNSA. The germline V and J ends were trimmed by 4 bases and 7 bases, with 14 bases remaining between them. This CDR3 is CASSSSRSRNEQFF. In DNA, the CDR3 is TGTGCCAGCAGCTCGTCTAGGTCGCGTAATGAGCAGTTCTTC.

V usage is TRBV6-5 and J usage is TRBJ2-4; D might be TRBD1 (6 bases). Per germline, CDR1 MNHEY and CDR2 SVGAGI. V was clipped by 6 bases and J by 8 bases, with 17 bases between them. The CDR3 runs to 14 residues. The CDR3 loop is CASRAPGERDIQYF. CDR3 DNA sequence: TGTGCCAGCAGGGCACCAGGGGAAAGAGACATTCAGTACTTC.

The rearrangement links TRBV3-1 (or the pseudogene TRBV3-2) to TRBJ1-4; D gene ambiguous. V lost 4 bases and J 10 bases, leaving 16 bases between the germline ends. Germline CDR1 is LGHDT and CDR2 is YNNKEL (reference sequence). This CDR3 comprises 14 residues. The DNA of the CDR3 is TGTGCCAGCAGCCGCGAGGGCTACAAGGCAAAACTGTTTTTT. Its protein product is CASSREGYKAKLFF.

The J gene is TRBJ2-1, the V gene TRBV7-8; tentative D call: TRBD2 (7 bases). Germline values: CDR1 SGHVS, CDR2 FQNEAQ. The CDR3 length is 16 residues. Trimming cost V 5 bases and J 10 bases, with 24 bases left between them. CDR3 DNA sequence: TGTGCCAGCAGCCCCTCGATGGCGCATAAGGGGGGGGAGCAGTTCTTC. Translated: CASSPSMAHKGGEQFF.

This rearrangement joins TRBV28 to TRBJ1-5; tentatively, D is TRBD1 (6 bases). V was trimmed by 5 bases and J by 7 bases, leaving 15 bases between them. The CDR3 is made up of 14 amino acids. The germline CDR1 and CDR2 sequences are MDHEN and SYDVKM. CDR3 DNA: TGTGCCAGCAGTCAAGAACAGGGATGGCAGCCCCAGCATTTT. Translating it yields CASSQEQGWQPQHF.

V is TRBV5-1 and J is TRBJ2-4, with D hard to call. Germline V gene lookup returns CDR1 SGHRS and CDR2 YFSETQ. Trimming removed 0 bases from V and 7 bases from J, with 5 bases in between. The CDR3 is made up of 12 amino acids. For the CDR3, the DNA is TGCGCCAGCAGCTTGGCTAGTAACATTCAGTACTTC. Translating it yields CASSLASNIQYF.

The rearrangement uses TRBV3-1 (or the pseudogene TRBV3-2) and TRBJ1-2; weak D call: TRBD1 (6 bases). In germline, CDR1 is LGHDT, CDR2 YNNKEL (reference sequence). V lost 1 base, J lost 0 bases, and 6 bases lay in between. The length of the CDR3 is 14 residues. Here the CDR3 DNA reads TGTGCCAGCAGCCAAGCAGGGGCTAACTATGGCTACACCTTC. Translating it yields CASSQAGANYGYTF.

This clone was counted between two and nine times. This chain joins TRBV5-1 and TRBJ1-3; D is unresolved. The V end was cut by 1 base, the J end by 7 bases, with 9 bases between. Germline loops: CDR1 SGHRS, CDR2 YFSETQ. This CDR3 comprises 13 residues. The CDR3 DNA is TGCGCCAGCAGCTTGAGTCCGGGGAACACCATATATTTT. It yields the protein CASSLSPGNTIYF.

In this sample, this clone turned up a few times. V usage is TRBV5-8 and J usage is TRBJ2-1, with TRBD2 identical over 11 bases. The germline gives CDR1 SGHTS, CDR2 YDEGEE. Trimming cost V 0 bases and J 8 bases; bases outside gene matches: 10. This CDR3 is 17 amino acids long. This CDR3 reads CASSLASIAGGPDEQFF. Here the CDR3 DNA reads TGTGCCAGCAGCTTGGCTAGTATAGCGGGGGGGCCCGATGAGCAGTTCTTC.

The chain is built from TRBV4-1 and TRBJ2-7; D possibly corresponds to TRBD2 (6 bases). The germline V gene has CDR1 MGHRA and CDR2 YSYEKL. There are 16 residues in the CDR3. V was cut by 4 bases and J by 3 bases, with 19 bases left in between. The DNA for the CDR3 is TGCGCCAGCAGCCTACGGGATGGGGGGTCTGTCTACGAGCAGTACTTC. It translates to CASSLRDGGSVYEQYF.

The chain employs TRBV11-2 and TRBJ1-4, with 11 positions matching TRBD1. V shed 5 bases, J shed 6 bases, and the junction held 5 bases outside the gene matches. The CDR3 is 15 residues long. Germline loops: CDR1 SGHAT, CDR2 FQNNGV. Here the CDR3 reads CASSPGTGGHEKLFF. CDR3 coding DNA: TGTGCCAGCAGCCCAGGGACAGGGGGTCATGAAAAACTGTTTTTT.

The chain employs TRBV7-8 and TRBJ1-4, with D hard to call. This CDR3 is built from 18 residues. Trimming cost V 2 bases and J 7 bases, with 23 bases left between them. Germline CDR1 and CDR2: SGHVS and FQNEAQ. The CDR3 protein is CASSLKALGSANGEKLFF. As DNA, the CDR3 is TGTGCCAGCAGCTTAAAGGCTTTGGGCTCCGCTAATGGTGAAAAACTGTTTTTT.

V and J are TRBV12-3 or TRBV12-4 and TRBJ1-2, with a possible D match to TRBD1 (5 bases). This CDR3 has 13 amino acids. V lost 6 bases and J lost 2, with 10 bases in between. The CDR3 loop is CASRATENYGYTF. The CDR3 coding sequence is TGTGCCAGCAGAGCGACAGAAAACTATGGCTACACCTTC.

V is TRBV11-1 and J is TRBJ1-4; D possibly corresponds to TRBD1 (6 bases). Trimming removed 3 bases from V and 7 bases from J, with 12 bases in between. The V gene's germline CDR1 is SGHAT and CDR2 FQDESV (reference sequence). The CDR3 sequence is 14 residues long. This CDR3 reads CASSFRSRGEKLFF. The CDR3 DNA follows: TGTGCCAGCAGCTTCCGATCCAGGGGTGAAAAACTGTTTTTT.

The V and J genes are TRBV14 and TRBJ1-5, with D maybe TRBD1 (5 bases). The germline V gene has CDR1 SGHDN and CDR2 FVKESK. V dropped 5 bases and J dropped 4 bases, with 15 bases sitting between them. This CDR3 is 15 amino acids long. The CDR3 is CASSGRQTLNQPQHF. CDR3 DNA: TGTGCCAGCAGCGGACGACAGACTTTAAATCAGCCCCAGCATTTT.

The V and J genes are TRBV7-2 and TRBJ2-3, with 8 bases identical to TRBD2. Losses at the gene ends were 1 base for V and 1 base for J; bases not matched to a gene: 1. CDR1 and CDR2 from the germline V gene are SGHTA and FQGNSA. This CDR3 comprises 15 residues. The CDR3: CASSLGAGGTDTQYF. As DNA, the CDR3 is TGTGCCAGCAGCTTAGGAGCGGGGGGCACAGATACGCAGTATTTT.

This chain joins TRBV4-1 and TRBJ2-3; tentative D call: TRBD2 (6 bases). CDR3 size: 16 residues. Looked up from germline, CDR1 is MGHRA and CDR2 is YSYEKL. V was clipped by 0 bases and J by 3 bases, with 13 bases between them. DNA for the CDR3: TGCGCCAGCAGCCAAGAGACCTCGGGGAGGACAGATACGCAGTATTTT. Protein: CASSQETSGRTDTQYF.

The chain links TRBV3-1 (or the pseudogene TRBV3-2) to TRBJ2-1, with TRBD2 matching 9 bases. This CDR3 has 14 residues. J was trimmed by 10 bases and V by 3 bases; bases with no gene match: 7. Per the germline V gene, CDR1 is LGHDT and CDR2 is YNNKEL (reference sequence). CDR3: CASSHGGGAWEQFF. In nucleotides, the CDR3 is TGTGCCAGCAGCCATGGCGGGGGGGCTTGGGAGCAGTTCTTC.

This chain connects TRBV19 to TRBJ2-1; D perhaps matches TRBD2 (6 bases). Germline CDR1 and CDR2: LNHDA and SQIVND (reference sequence). V lost 5 bases and J lost 7, with 6 bases in between. CDR3 length equals 11 residues. CDR3 DNA sequence: TGTGCCAGTAGTCGGGGGAATGAGCAGTTCTTC. It codes for CASSRGNEQFF.

The DNA of the CDR3 is TGTGCCAGCAGCTCCCCGGACAGAAGCACAGATACGCAGTATTTT. Translated, it gives CASSSPDRSTDTQYF. This chain links TRBV7-9 with TRBJ2-3; D might be TRBD1 (6 bases). The ends were cut back, 4 bases at V and 0 bases at J, with 11 bases in the middle. Germline CDR1 is SEHNR and CDR2 is FQNEAQ (reference sequence). The CDR3 contains 15 residues.

CDR3 amino acids: CASSLVQDLPNTEAFF. DNA for the CDR3: TGTGCCAGCAGTTTGGTACAGGATTTACCGAACACTGAAGCTTTCTTT. This chain connects TRBV28 to TRBJ1-1; D possibly corresponds to TRBD1 (5 bases). Trimming left V 3 bases short and J 1 base short, with 15 bases between. The CDR3 has 16 residues. CDR1 MDHEN and CDR2 SYDVKM come from the germline V gene.

The V gene is TRBV2, the J gene TRBJ1-2; tentative D call: TRBD1 (6 bases). CDR3 size: 13 residues. Trimming left V 2 bases short and J 2 bases short, with 6 bases between. Germline CDR1 is SNHLY and CDR2 is FYNNEI. Here the CDR3 reads CASSETGNYGYTF. DNA for the CDR3: TGTGCCAGCAGTGAAACAGGGAACTATGGCTACACCTTC.

The chain combines TRBV24-1 with TRBJ2-7; maybe TRBD1 (5 bases). This CDR3 has 15 residues. V dropped 3 bases and J dropped 6 bases, with 17 bases sitting between them. The germline CDR1 and CDR2 sequences are KGHDR and SFDVKD. DNA of the CDR3: TGTGCCACCAGTGATGCGGACGGACAAAGGAGCGAGCAGTACTTC. Amino acids: CATSDADGQRSEQYF.

This clone was observed a handful of times. This sample also contains other DNA sequences that code for the same CDR3. This chain joins TRBV11-2 and TRBJ1-2; TRBD1 aligns across 9 bases. Germline V gene lookup returns CDR1 SGHAT and CDR2 FQNNGV. J lost 5 bases, V lost 1 base, and 2 bases had no gene match. The CDR3 is made up of 14 amino acids. CDR3 DNA: TGTGCCAGCAGCTTAGTGGACAGGGGATATGGCTACACCTTC. Its translation is CASSLVDRGYGYTF.

V is TRBV3-1 (or the pseudogene TRBV3-2) and J is TRBJ2-1; TRBD2 matches at 15 bases. Trimming at V came to 3 bases and at J to 0 bases, leaving 18 bases not matched to a gene. The CDR3 is made up of 23 amino acids. Germline V gene data show CDR1 as LGHDT and CDR2 as YNNKEL (reference sequence). The chain's CDR3 is CASSQDGLAGGRPYFSSYNEQFF. In DNA, the CDR3 is TGTGCCAGCAGCCAGGACGGACTAGCGGGGGGGCGCCCTTACTTCAGCTCCTACAATGAGCAGTTCTTC.

This chain links TRBV19 with TRBJ2-1, with 11 bases that match TRBD2. CDR3 size: 18 residues. Trimming took 0 bases from V and 2 from J; bases not matched to a gene: 6. Germline V lookup: CDR1 LNHDA, CDR2 SQIVND (reference sequence). CDR3 bases: TGTGCCAGTAGTATAGATACCCGACTAGCGGGGACCTACAATGAGCAGTTCTTC. This gives the protein CASSIDTRLAGTYNEQFF.